These T cell receptor beta chains were read from a single sample in a study of shared clonotypes between healthy human individuals. Repertoires were generated with immunoSEQ multiplex PCR, while TCRdb's copy carries only in-frame clones and drops some. The sample holds roughly 2 million clones, about 95% seen once. Source material: naive CD4+ T cells sorted from blood. These receptors were taken from a young man in good health. The CDR3 runs from the conserved cysteine through the conserved F or W. D genes are given only for firm matches. Some rows mark clone size as missing; the rest say once, few, many or name a class of expanded clone.

NA | TRBJ2-3 | TRBV10-2 | NA | CASSGWADTQYF | TGCGCCAGCAGTGGGTGGGCAGATACGCAGTATTTT
NA | TRBJ1-1 | TRBV9 | NA | CASSVAPGDTEAFF | TGTGCCAGCAGCGTAGCTCCAGGGGACACTGAAGCTTTCTTT
once | TRBJ2-5 | TRBV14 | TRBD2 | CASSPYSGGASRTQYF | TGTGCCAGCAGCCCCTACTCCGGGGGGGCCTCCCGGACCCAGTACTTC
NA | TRBJ1-1 | TRBV15 | NA | CATSRDGSLGNTEAFF | TGTGCCACCAGCAGAGATGGGTCTCTCGGGAACACTGAAGCTTTCTTT
NA | TRBJ1-1 | TRBV6-5 | NA | CASRGLQNTEAFF | TGTGCCAGCAGGGGACTCCAGAACACTGAAGCTTTCTTT
NA | TRBJ2-5 | TRBV5-1 | NA | CASSPAVGETQYF | TGCGCCAGCAGCCCCGCCGTGGGAGAGACCCAGTACTTC
NA | TRBJ2-2 | TRBV4-3 | TRBD1 | CASSQGPGQGDTGELFF | TGCGCCAGCAGCCAAGGGCCGGGACAGGGGGACACCGGGGAGCTGTTTTTT
NA | TRBJ1-4 | TRBV4-1 | NA | CASSRGFGPTNEKLFF | TGCGCCAGCAGCCGGGGTTTCGGTCCAACTAATGAAAAACTGTTTTTT
NA | TRBJ1-5 | TRBV7-2 | TRBD1 | CASSPRQGSQPQHF | TGTGCCAGCAGCCCCCGACAGGGAAGTCAGCCCCAGCATTTT
NA | TRBJ1-2 | TRBV25-1 | NA | CASSERQKISGYTF | TGTGCCAGCAGTGAACGTCAGAAAATTTCTGGCTACACCTTC
NA | TRBJ2-2 | TRBV2 | NA | CASSLRENTGELFF | TGTGCCAGCAGTCTCAGGGAGAACACCGGGGAGCTGTTTTTT
NA | TRBJ2-1 | TRBV7-2 | TRBD1 | CASSSIPGQGNEQFF | TGTGCCAGCAGCTCGATACCCGGACAGGGGAATGAGCAGTTCTTC
NA | TRBJ2-7 | TRBV5-4 | NA | CASSSRDPRGNEQYF | TGTGCCAGCAGCTCCCGGGACCCCCGGGGGAACGAGCAGTACTTC
NA | TRBJ2-3 | TRBV6-6 | TRBD2 | CASSQREGDTQYF | TGTGCCAGCAGTCAGCGGGAGGGGGATACGCAGTATTTT
NA | TRBJ2-3 | TRBV18 | TRBD1 | CASSPDVWAGGVDTQYF | TGTGCCAGCTCACCGGACGTTTGGGCAGGGGGCGTAGATACGCAGTATTTT
NA | TRBJ2-3 | TRBV10-1 | NA | CASSESKAGASTDTQYF | TGCGCCAGCAGTGAGTCAAAGGCGGGGGCGAGCACAGATACGCAGTATTTT
NA | TRBJ1-6 | TRBV6-6 | NA | CASSYAQGNSPLHF | TGTGCCAGCAGTTACGCCCAGGGGAATTCACCCCTCCACTTT
NA | TRBJ2-1 | TRBV6-6 | TRBD1 | CASSYGQGAGEQFF | TGTGCCAGCAGTTACGGGCAGGGGGCGGGTGAGCAGTTCTTC
many | TRBJ2-7 | TRBV27 | NA | CASSLRQFSSYEQYF | TGTGCCAGCAGTTTGCGACAGTTCAGCTCCTACGAGCAGTACTTC
NA | TRBJ2-3 | TRBV5-1 | NA | CASILTPGAGDTQYF | TGCGCCAGCATCTTGACACCGGGAGCAGGAGATACGCAGTATTTT
NA | TRBJ2-2 | TRBV30 | NA | CAWSQGKAGELFF | TGTGCCTGGAGCCAGGGGAAGGCCGGGGAGCTGTTTTTT
NA | TRBJ1-2 | TRBV7-9 | TRBD1 | CASSLPTGVSGYTF | TGTGCCAGCAGCTTACCTACAGGGGTCTCCGGCTACACCTTC
few | TRBJ2-5 | TRBV5-4 | NA | CASSLSETQYF | TGTGCCAGCAGCTTGTCAGAGACCCAGTACTTC
NA | TRBJ1-4 | TRBV30 | NA | CAGSTGEKLFF | TGTGCCGGTTCGACGGGGGAAAAACTGTTTTTT
NA | TRBJ2-5 | TRBV7-2 | NA | CASRLGQIQETQYF | TGTGCCAGCAGATTAGGACAGATCCAAGAGACCCAGTACTTC
NA | TRBJ1-4 | TRBV5-1 | NA | CASGRASNEKLFF | TGCGCCAGCGGCCGGGCCTCTAATGAAAAACTGTTTTTT
NA | TRBJ1-1 | TRBV29-1 | NA | CSVAQREAFF | TGCAGCGTTGCCCAACGGGAAGCTTTCTTT
NA | TRBJ1-3 | TRBV7-2 | NA | CASSEQGAGNTIYF | TGTGCCAGCAGCGAACAGGGAGCTGGAAACACCATATATTTT